The rows below give T cell receptor beta chains drawn from one sample of a study of blood T cell repertoires in COVID-19. Only in-frame clones appear in the TCRdb table, and some are missing; sequencing was by immunoSEQ multiplex PCR. The sample lists about 270,000 clones, around 89% occurring once. The sample comprised peripheral blood. Receptors originate from a man between 60 and 70 years old who had recovered from COVID-19. CDR3s include the opening cysteine and the closing phenylalanine or tryptophan. Each record gives: J gene, clone size, V gene, D gene, CDR3 DNA, CDR3 protein. The D gene is left open where the match is weak. Not all rows give a size; the values are once, few, many and, for expanded clones, a class.

TRBJ1-1,-,TRBV3-1/TRBV3-2,TRBD1,TGTGCCAGCAGCCGACAGGGGTCGGAGGCTTTCTTT,CASSRQGSEAFF
TRBJ1-5,-,TRBV21-1,-,TGTGCCAGCAGCAGGTGGGGGGGACTTAGCTTTCTATGCAATCAGCCCCAGCATTTT,CASSRWGGLSFLCNQPQHF
TRBJ1-1,-,TRBV3-1/TRBV3-2,-,TGTGCCAGCAGCCAAGCCGGACTGAACGGTGACAAAGCTTTCTTT,CASSQAGLNGDKAFF
TRBJ1-3,-,TRBV7-2,TRBD1,TGTGCCAGCAGCTACCGACAGGGGGAATCTGGAAACACCATATATTTT,CASSYRQGESGNTIYF
TRBJ2-7,-,TRBV3-1/TRBV3-2,TRBD2,TGTGCCAGCAGCCAAGAACTAGCGGGAGCCTACGAGCAGTACTTC,CASSQELAGAYEQYF
TRBJ1-2,-,TRBV7-9,TRBD1,TGTGCCAGCAGCTTAGAGGGGACAGGATTTAACTATGGCTACACCTTC,CASSLEGTGFNYGYTF
TRBJ2-1,-,TRBV7-3,TRBD2,TGTGCCAGCAGCAAAACCGGGACTAGCTTCTTCACTGAGCAGTTCTTC,CASSKTGTSFFTEQFF
TRBJ2-2,-,TRBV12-3/TRBV12-4,-,TGTGCCAGCAGGCCAGGGGAAGCCGGGGAGCTGTTTTTT,CASRPGEAGELFF
TRBJ1-1,-,TRBV6-6,-,TGTGCCAGCAGTTCCACCTCAAGGGGTCCGAACACTGAAGCTTTCTTT,CASSSTSRGPNTEAFF
TRBJ1-6,-,TRBV19,TRBD1,TGTGCCAGTAGAGACCGCCCATCGACAGGGGGCAGTTCACCCCTCCACTTT,CASRDRPSTGGSSPLHF
TRBJ2-7,-,TRBV11-2,-,TGTGCCAGCAGCTTAGAACGCCCGAGCTCCTACGAGCAGTACTTC,CASSLERPSSYEQYF
TRBJ1-2,-,TRBV3-1/TRBV3-2,-,TGTGCCAGCAGCCAACCCCGGTTTGCAGTAACAGGGTATGGCTACACCTTC,CASSQPRFAVTGYGYTF
TRBJ2-4,-,TRBV19,-,TGTGCCACCCGGATCCAGGACATTCAGTACTTC,CATRIQDIQYF
TRBJ1-1,-,TRBV18,-,TGTGCCAGCTCACCCTCAAGGTCAGGAGGCGCTGAAGCTTTCTTT,CASSPSRSGGAEAFF
TRBJ2-1,-,TRBV12-3/TRBV12-4,-,TGTGCCAGCCTCAGGGCCACTGAGCAGTTCTTC,CASLRATEQFF
TRBJ2-7,-,TRBV19,TRBD1,TGTGCCACCGGGACAGGGCTAGGGGAGCAGTACTTC,CATGTGLGEQYF
TRBJ1-2,-,TRBV1,-,TGCACCAGCAGCCAGCCCTATAACTATGGCTACACCTTC,CTSSQPYNYGYTF
TRBJ2-5,-,TRBV7-2,TRBD2,TGTGCCAGCGACAAAGGACTAGCGGGGGCGGCGGGAGAGACCCAGTACTTC,CASDKGLAGAAGETQYF
TRBJ1-2,-,TRBV29-1,-,TGCAGCGTTGTAGACCCAGTCTATGGCTACACCTTC,CSVVDPVYGYTF
TRBJ1-2,-,TRBV3-1/TRBV3-2,-,TGTGCCAGCAGCATGAGGGGGAACTATGGCTACACCTTC,CASSMRGNYGYTF
TRBJ2-5,-,TRBV4-2,TRBD1,TGTGCCAGCAGCCAAAAGTTCGCCGGGACAGGGGGCGAGGAGACCCAGTACTTC,CASSQKFAGTGGEETQYF
TRBJ1-4,once,TRBV29-1,TRBD1,TGCAGCGTTAAGACAGGGCGGGATGAAAAACTGTTTTTT,CSVKTGRDEKLFF
TRBJ2-1,-,TRBV12-3/TRBV12-4,TRBD2,TGTGCCAGCAGCCGGACTAGCTACAATGAGCAGTTCTTC,CASSRTSYNEQFF
TRBJ2-1,-,TRBV20-1,TRBD1,TGCAGTGCTAGGGACAGGGAAGGGCAGTTCTTC,CSARDREGQFF
TRBJ1-2,-,TRBV6-1,-,TGTGCCAGCAGTGAAAGGTGGCAGGTGGCGCGGGCGTATGGCTACACCTTC,CASSERWQVARAYGYTF
TRBJ1-3,-,TRBV9,-,TGTGCCAGCAGCGTAGAACTAAGGGGCTCTGGAAACACCATATATTTT,CASSVELRGSGNTIYF
TRBJ2-2,-,TRBV18,-,TGTGCCAGCTCACCGAAGCAGGCCCTAAACACCGGGGAGCTGTTTTTT,CASSPKQALNTGELFF
TRBJ1-2,-,TRBV18,TRBD1,TGTGCCAGCTCACGACCGGGACAGGGGGCGTCGAGGGGCTACACCTTC,CASSRPGQGASRGYTF
TRBJ1-1,-,TRBV5-1,-,TGCGCCAGCAGCTCTGACAGGTTGAACACTGAAGCTTTCTTT,CASSSDRLNTEAFF
TRBJ1-2,-,TRBV5-6,TRBD1,TGTGCCAGCAGCTCCAAATCAGGGGGCGTCTATGGCTACACCTTC,CASSSKSGGVYGYTF
TRBJ1-5,-,TRBV18,TRBD1,TGTGCCAGCTCACCAGTCTGGACAGGGAATCAGCCCCAGCATTTT,CASSPVWTGNQPQHF
TRBJ2-7,-,TRBV2,TRBD2,TGTGCCAGCGCTAAAGAGAGCGGGGTACCCTACGAGCAGTACTTC,CASAKESGVPYEQYF
TRBJ1-2,-,TRBV19,-,TGTGCCAGTAGTATCAGACAGGATAACTATGGCTACACCTTC,CASSIRQDNYGYTF
TRBJ2-4,once,TRBV5-1,TRBD1,TGCGCCAGCAGCTTGGTGGGACAGGGAAACATTCAGTACTTC,CASSLVGQGNIQYF
TRBJ2-3,-,TRBV5-1,TRBD1,TGCGCCAGCAGCCGGGACAGTCGCACAGATACGCAGTATTTT,CASSRDSRTDTQYF
TRBJ1-1,once,TRBV5-1,-,TGCGCCAGCAGCTTGGCGGCGGGACTGCCGTACACTGAAGCTTTCTTT,CASSLAAGLPYTEAFF
TRBJ2-5,-,TRBV3-1/TRBV3-2,-,TGTGCCAGCAGCCAAGAGGCCCCGGGGATCCAAGAGACCCAGTACTTC,CASSQEAPGIQETQYF
TRBJ2-3,few,TRBV7-9,-,TGTGCCAGCACCCCAGGCAGCACAGATACGCAGTATTTT,CASTPGSTDTQYF
TRBJ2-1,-,TRBV7-9,TRBD1,TGTGCCAGCAGCTTAGGGACAGGGGTTGACGATGAGCAGTTCTTC,CASSLGTGVDDEQFF
TRBJ2-2,-,TRBV7-3,-,TGTGCCAGCAGCTTATTAGCGGTTAGTCAGATGAACACCGGGGAGCTGTTTTTT,CASSLLAVSQMNTGELFF
TRBJ1-3,-,TRBV13,TRBD1,TGTGCCAGCAGCTTATGGGTAGGACAGGGGGCAGGAGAGGAAAACACCATATATTTT,CASSLWVGQGAGEENTIYF
TRBJ2-3,-,TRBV29-1,-,TGCAGCGTTCTTCCGTTTACTAGCACAGATACGCAGTATTTT,CSVLPFTSTDTQYF
TRBJ1-5,-,TRBV3-1/TRBV3-2,-,TGTGCCAGCAGCCAAGGCTGGAAGGTGACTATGAATCAGCCCCAGCATTTT,CASSQGWKVTMNQPQHF
TRBJ2-2,-,TRBV6-4,-,TGTGCCAGCGGCTGGACATCGAACACCGGGGAGCTGTTTTTT,CASGWTSNTGELFF
TRBJ1-1,-,TRBV12-3/TRBV12-4,TRBD1,TGTGCCAGCAGCCCGGGACAGGGTGAAGCTTTCTTT,CASSPGQGEAFF
TRBJ1-3,-,TRBV3-1/TRBV3-2,-,TGTGCCAGCAGCCAAGGACTGGGACTAGGAAACACCATATATTTT,CASSQGLGLGNTIYF
TRBJ1-1,-,TRBV7-3,TRBD1,TGTGCCAGCAGCCCGGGCGGCGGGACAGGGGGCGTCTCTTTCTTT,CASSPGGGTGGVSFF
TRBJ2-3,-,TRBV7-2,-,TGTGCCAGCACCCCCCGAGGCCATAGCACAGATACGCAGTATTTT,CASTPRGHSTDTQYF
TRBJ1-2,-,TRBV7-8,TRBD1,TGTGCCAGCACCCCAGACAGGGCCTATGGCTACACCTTC,CASTPDRAYGYTF
TRBJ2-3,once,TRBV5-1,-,TGCGCCAGCAGCTTGCCTAGCCAGACAGATACGCAGTATTTT,CASSLPSQTDTQYF
TRBJ2-3,-,TRBV2,-,TGTGCCAGCAGTGAAGCCGGTCCGGGTGGCACAGATACGCAGTATTTT,CASSEAGPGGTDTQYF
TRBJ1-6,once,TRBV6-5,TRBD1,TGTGCCAGCAGAGCGACAGGGACTTCACCCCTCCACTTT,CASRATGTSPLHF
TRBJ1-1,-,TRBV19,-,TGTGCCAGTAGATCCGGGACTTTGAGGACTGAAGCTTTCTTT,CASRSGTLRTEAFF
TRBJ2-1,-,TRBV7-8,-,TGTGCCAGCACCGGCCGGGCCTACAATGAGCAGTTCTTC,CASTGRAYNEQFF
TRBJ2-5,-,TRBV5-1,TRBD2,TGCGCCAGCACCTTGGGAGGGTTGAGAGAGACCCAGTACTTC,CASTLGGLRETQYF
TRBJ2-3,-,TRBV7-3,-,TGTGCCAGCAGCTTATCGGTGACAGATACGCAGTATTTT,CASSLSVTDTQYF
TRBJ1-1,-,TRBV7-9,-,TGTGCCAGCAGCTTTGCGAGCCCCTCGGGGAACACTGAAGCTTTCTTT,CASSFASPSGNTEAFF